This is a list of T cell receptor beta chains from one sample in a study of T cells after yellow fever vaccination. Each CDR3 protein gets one entry after TCRdb re-called the 5' RACE reads with MiXCR. Of a few hundred thousand distinct CDR3 sequences in the sample, around 21% were seen once. The starting material was PBMCs, obtained 15 days after the yellow fever booster vaccination. These receptors were taken from a man aged 25-40 years who received the YFV17D yellow fever vaccine. The CDR3 runs from the conserved cysteine through the conserved F or W. Each record gives: V gene, D gene, J gene, clone size, CDR3 DNA, CDR3 protein. A D gene is named only where the DNA matches it firmly. Clone size, where shown, is once, few, many, or a class for clones that have expanded.

V: TRBV15; D: NA; J: TRBJ1-4; size: few; DNA: TGTGCCACCAGCCTCCCCCCCCATCATGGTCTGTTTTTT; CDR3: CATSLPPHHGLFF
V: TRBV7-2; D: NA; J: TRBJ1-2; size: few; DNA: TGTGCCAGCAGCCCTAGAGTAACTAACTATGGCTACACCTTC; CDR3: CASSPRVTNYGYTF
V: TRBV3-1; D: NA; J: TRBJ2-5; size: NA; DNA: TGTGCCAGCAGCCAAGGTCCGGGACCTCAAGAGACCCAGTACTTC; CDR3: CASSQGPGPQETQYF
V: TRBV5-1; D: NA; J: TRBJ2-3; size: once; DNA: TGCGCCAGCAGCTACCTCGGGGACAGCACAGATACGCAGTATTTT; CDR3: CASSYLGDSTDTQYF
V: TRBV20-1; D: NA; J: TRBJ2-1; size: NA; DNA: TGCAGTGCCCCTGAGAAGGGGGTTCGGCAGTTCTTC; CDR3: CSAPEKGVRQFF
V: TRBV30; D: NA; J: TRBJ1-5; size: NA; DNA: TGTGCCTGGAGTCATCCGGGCAATCAGCCCCAGCATTTT; CDR3: CAWSHPGNQPQHF
V: TRBV30; D: TRBD1; J: TRBJ1-1; size: few; DNA: TGTGCCTCGGACAGGGGTACTATGAACACTGAAGCTTTCTTT; CDR3: CASDRGTMNTEAFF
V: TRBV20-1; D: TRBD2; J: TRBJ2-3; size: few; DNA: TGCAGTGTGGGACTAGCGGACCTCACAGATACGCAGTATTTT; CDR3: CSVGLADLTDTQYF
V: TRBV6-2/TRBV6-3; D: NA; J: TRBJ1-5; size: NA; DNA: TGTGCCAGCAGTTACTCCCGGAATCAGCCCCAGCATTTT; CDR3: CASSYSRNQPQHF
V: TRBV7-9; D: NA; J: TRBJ1-4; size: NA; DNA: TGTGCCAGCAGCCCTTCTAAGGACGGGAAGGAAAAACTGTTTTTT; CDR3: CASSPSKDGKEKLFF
V: TRBV10-3; D: NA; J: TRBJ2-7; size: few; DNA: TGTGCCATCAGCCCAGGGGTTAACGAGCAGTACTTC; CDR3: CAISPGVNEQYF
V: TRBV10-3; D: TRBD1; J: TRBJ2-7; size: NA; DNA: TGTGCCATCAGTAAGGGACAGGAAATTTCCTACGAGCAGTACTTC; CDR3: CAISKGQEISYEQYF
V: TRBV2; D: TRBD1; J: TRBJ2-7; size: NA; DNA: TGTGCCAGCAGTGAAGAGACAGGGGCATACGAGCAGTACTTC; CDR3: CASSEETGAYEQYF
V: TRBV19; D: NA; J: TRBJ1-5; size: NA; DNA: TGTGCCAGTAGTTGGTCGGGCCGGGATCAGCCCCAGCATTTT; CDR3: CASSWSGRDQPQHF
V: TRBV24-1; D: NA; J: TRBJ2-1; size: NA; DNA: TGTGCCACGCGCGGCCCCGACTCTAATGAGCAGTTCTTC; CDR3: CATRGPDSNEQFF
V: TRBV20-1; D: NA; J: TRBJ2-1; size: NA; DNA: TGCAGTGCTAGAGAGACTCCAGTGGGGAATGAGCAGTTCTTC; CDR3: CSARETPVGNEQFF
V: TRBV15; D: TRBD2; J: TRBJ2-3; size: NA; DNA: TGTGCCACCAGCAGAGATAAACAAGCGACTAGCGTCACAGATACGCAGTATTTT; CDR3: CATSRDKQATSVTDTQYF
V: TRBV12-3/TRBV12-4; D: TRBD1; J: TRBJ1-1; size: few; DNA: TGTGCCAGCAGTCAGACAGGGAGGGACACTGAAGCTTTCTTT; CDR3: CASSQTGRDTEAFF
V: TRBV10-3; D: TRBD1; J: TRBJ2-5; size: NA; DNA: TGTGCCATCAGTGACCCGGGACAGAGGCAAGAGACCCAGTACTTC; CDR3: CAISDPGQRQETQYF
V: TRBV7-2; D: NA; J: TRBJ2-5; size: NA; DNA: TGTGCCAGCAGCTTAGTCGCATTCGACCAAGAGACCCAGTACTTC; CDR3: CASSLVAFDQETQYF
V: TRBV18; D: TRBD2; J: TRBJ2-1; size: few; DNA: TGTGCCAGCTCACTGGGGCTAGCGGATGAGCAGTTCTTC; CDR3: CASSLGLADEQFF
V: TRBV7-8; D: NA; J: TRBJ1-4; size: few; DNA: TGTGCCAGCAGCTTAGCGGGGGGACTAAATGAAAAACTGTTTTTT; CDR3: CASSLAGGLNEKLFF
V: TRBV7-2; D: TRBD2; J: TRBJ2-7; size: NA; DNA: TGTGCCAGCAGCTTAGGGGGGACTAGTTTCCAGTACTTC; CDR3: CASSLGGTSFQYF
V: TRBV7-2; D: NA; J: TRBJ1-1; size: NA; DNA: TGTGCCAGCAGCTTTTCAAACACTGAAGCTTTCTTT; CDR3: CASSFSNTEAFF
V: TRBV29-1; D: NA; J: TRBJ1-5; size: few; DNA: TGCAGCGTTGTGGTGGGGGGCCAGCGCAATCAGCCCCAGCATTTT; CDR3: CSVVVGGQRNQPQHF
V: TRBV9; D: TRBD2; J: TRBJ2-3; size: few; DNA: TGTGCCAGCAGCCCCGAGGGAGCGGGAGGGACAGATACGCAGTATTTT; CDR3: CASSPEGAGGTDTQYF
V: TRBV20-1; D: TRBD1; J: TRBJ1-5; size: NA; DNA: TGCAGTGCTCAGGGACAGGGGCTACAGCCCCAGCATTTT; CDR3: CSAQGQGLQPQHF
V: TRBV7-7; D: TRBD2; J: TRBJ2-5; size: few; DNA: TGTGCCAGCAGCTCACTACCTAGCGGAGAGACCCAGTACTTC; CDR3: CASSSLPSGETQYF
V: TRBV20-1; D: TRBD1; J: TRBJ1-4; size: NA; DNA: TGCAGTGCTATAACCGGGGGGACAGCGTCGGAAAAACTGTTTTTT; CDR3: CSAITGGTASEKLFF
V: TRBV20-1; D: NA; J: TRBJ2-2; size: NA; DNA: TGCAGTGCCACATCACGGGGGTCCGGGGGGGAGCTGTTTTTT; CDR3: CSATSRGSGGELFF
V: TRBV9; D: NA; J: TRBJ2-7; size: NA; DNA: TGTGCCAGCAGCGTACTCGGCGAGACCTACGAGCAGTACTTC; CDR3: CASSVLGETYEQYF
V: TRBV12-3/TRBV12-4; D: NA; J: TRBJ1-5; size: NA; DNA: TGTGCCAGCAGTTTTAAGGGGCGCAAGGAGCCCCAGCATTTT; CDR3: CASSFKGRKEPQHF
V: TRBV13; D: TRBD1; J: TRBJ2-7; size: few; DNA: TGTGCCAGCAGCCCGGGACAGGGCGGCGAGCAGTACTTC; CDR3: CASSPGQGGEQYF
V: TRBV18; D: NA; J: TRBJ2-1; size: NA; DNA: TGTGCCAGCTCACCCGCGCCCCAGTCGGTTGAGCAGTTCTTC; CDR3: CASSPAPQSVEQFF
V: TRBV2; D: NA; J: TRBJ2-2; size: NA; DNA: TGTGCCGGTTACAGGGCAACCGGGGAGCTGTTTTTT; CDR3: CAGYRATGELFF
V: TRBV7-2; D: NA; J: TRBJ2-4; size: NA; DNA: TGTGCCAGCAGTCACCCCGCAGGTAGCATTCAGTACTTC; CDR3: CASSHPAGSIQYF
V: TRBV6-1; D: NA; J: TRBJ2-6; size: few; DNA: TGTGCCAGCAGATCTGACTATTCTGGGGCCAACGTCCTGACTTTC; CDR3: CASRSDYSGANVLTF
V: TRBV20-1; D: NA; J: TRBJ2-5; size: NA; DNA: TGCAGTGCTAGCCCGGGTTTGGCGCAAGAGACCCAGTACTTC; CDR3: CSASPGLAQETQYF
V: TRBV7-2; D: NA; J: TRBJ2-3; size: NA; DNA: TGTGCCAGCAGCCCCCCACCCACAGATACGCAGTATTTT; CDR3: CASSPPPTDTQYF
V: TRBV3-1; D: NA; J: TRBJ2-1; size: few; DNA: TGTGCCAGCAGCCAAGATGTTGTGACTTACAATGAGCAGTTCTTC; CDR3: CASSQDVVTYNEQFF
V: TRBV29-1; D: TRBD2; J: TRBJ2-3; size: NA; DNA: TGCAGCGTTGAGGGGGGCTCTAGCGGGATAGGCACAGATACGCAGTATTTT; CDR3: CSVEGGSSGIGTDTQYF
V: TRBV4-2; D: NA; J: TRBJ1-5; size: NA; DNA: TGTGCCAGCAGCCAAGTCCTAGGTAATCAGCCCCAGCATTTT; CDR3: CASSQVLGNQPQHF
V: TRBV30; D: NA; J: TRBJ1-1; size: NA; DNA: TGTGCCTGGAGCACTCATGGGAACACTGAAGCTTTCTTT; CDR3: CAWSTHGNTEAFF
V: TRBV9; D: TRBD2; J: TRBJ2-7; size: NA; DNA: TGTGCCAGCAGCGCTGGACTAGCGGGAGAAGAGCAGTACTTC; CDR3: CASSAGLAGEEQYF
V: TRBV21-1; D: NA; J: TRBJ2-1; size: NA; DNA: TGTGCCAGCAGCAAAGAGGTCGTAGCGGGAGAAGCCTACAATGAGCAGTTCTTC; CDR3: CASSKEVVAGEAYNEQFF
V: TRBV5-1; D: NA; J: TRBJ2-1; size: NA; DNA: TGCGCCAGCAGCTTGGTAGCTATAACTAGCCGCACCTACAATGAGCAGTTCTTC; CDR3: CASSLVAITSRTYNEQFF
V: TRBV20-1; D: NA; J: TRBJ2-7; size: NA; DNA: TGCAGTGCTAGAGGTAGACTTCCACTTTCCTACGAGCAGTACTTC; CDR3: CSARGRLPLSYEQYF
V: TRBV7-8; D: NA; J: TRBJ2-2; size: NA; DNA: TGTGCCAGCAGCAAAGCGCTTCTAGCGTATGACACCGGGGAGCTGTTTTTT; CDR3: CASSKALLAYDTGELFF
V: TRBV7-2; D: NA; J: TRBJ2-6; size: NA; DNA: TGTGCCAGCAGCTCCCGACTTAGCTCTGGGGCCAACGTCCTGACTTTC; CDR3: CASSSRLSSGANVLTF
V: TRBV7-2; D: TRBD2; J: TRBJ2-7; size: NA; DNA: TGTGCCAGCAGCTTCTATACGGGAGGCGAGCAGTACTTC; CDR3: CASSFYTGGEQYF
V: TRBV7-9; D: NA; J: TRBJ2-2; size: few; DNA: TGTGCCAGCAGCTTGCCCGGTAGGGGGAACACCGGGGAGCTGTTTTTT; CDR3: CASSLPGRGNTGELFF
V: TRBV29-1; D: TRBD1; J: TRBJ2-4; size: few; DNA: TGCAGCGCAGGGACAGGGGCGGGAAACATTCAGTACTTC; CDR3: CSAGTGAGNIQYF
V: TRBV20-1; D: NA; J: TRBJ2-3; size: few; DNA: TGCAGTGCTAGGGACCCCCAGGGGTACACAGATACGCAGTATTTT; CDR3: CSARDPQGYTDTQYF
V: TRBV4-3; D: NA; J: TRBJ2-7; size: NA; DNA: TGCGCCAGCAGCCAAACCTCCCGGGGGTCCCAGTACTTC; CDR3: CASSQTSRGSQYF
V: TRBV6-2/TRBV6-3; D: TRBD1; J: TRBJ2-1; size: few; DNA: TGTGCCAGCAGTTACAGACAGGGACGGGTTGAGCAGTTCTTC; CDR3: CASSYRQGRVEQFF
V: TRBV6-1; D: NA; J: TRBJ1-5; size: few; DNA: TGTGCCAGCAGTAAACATACGGGGCGAGGTCAGCCCCAGCATTTT; CDR3: CASSKHTGRGQPQHF
V: TRBV20-1; D: NA; J: TRBJ2-5; size: few; DNA: TGCAGTGCTAGTCCCACTCTAGGAGAGACCCAGTACTTC; CDR3: CSASPTLGETQYF
V: TRBV10-2; D: NA; J: TRBJ2-2; size: NA; DNA: TGCGCCAGCAGTGACTGGACTTCCTCCTCCACCGGGGAGCTGTTTTTT; CDR3: CASSDWTSSSTGELFF
V: TRBV20-1; D: NA; J: TRBJ2-5; size: few; DNA: TGCAGTGCTACAGGGATGTCGTCTGAGACCCAGTACTTC; CDR3: CSATGMSSETQYF